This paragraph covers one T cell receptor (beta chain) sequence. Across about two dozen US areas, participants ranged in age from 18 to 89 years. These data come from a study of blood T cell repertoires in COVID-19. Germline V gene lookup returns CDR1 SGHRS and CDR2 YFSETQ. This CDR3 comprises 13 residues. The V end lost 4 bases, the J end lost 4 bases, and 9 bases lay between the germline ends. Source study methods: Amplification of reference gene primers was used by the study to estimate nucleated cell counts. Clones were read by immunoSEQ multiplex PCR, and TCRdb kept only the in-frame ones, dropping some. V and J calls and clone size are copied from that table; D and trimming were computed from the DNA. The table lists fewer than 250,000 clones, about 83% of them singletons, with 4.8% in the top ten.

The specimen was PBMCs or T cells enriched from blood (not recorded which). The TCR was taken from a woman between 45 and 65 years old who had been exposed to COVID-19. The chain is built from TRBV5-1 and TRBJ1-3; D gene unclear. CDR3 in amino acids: CASSPSQGNTIYF. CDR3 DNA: TGCGCCAGCAGCCCCTCACAGGGAAACACCATATATTTT.